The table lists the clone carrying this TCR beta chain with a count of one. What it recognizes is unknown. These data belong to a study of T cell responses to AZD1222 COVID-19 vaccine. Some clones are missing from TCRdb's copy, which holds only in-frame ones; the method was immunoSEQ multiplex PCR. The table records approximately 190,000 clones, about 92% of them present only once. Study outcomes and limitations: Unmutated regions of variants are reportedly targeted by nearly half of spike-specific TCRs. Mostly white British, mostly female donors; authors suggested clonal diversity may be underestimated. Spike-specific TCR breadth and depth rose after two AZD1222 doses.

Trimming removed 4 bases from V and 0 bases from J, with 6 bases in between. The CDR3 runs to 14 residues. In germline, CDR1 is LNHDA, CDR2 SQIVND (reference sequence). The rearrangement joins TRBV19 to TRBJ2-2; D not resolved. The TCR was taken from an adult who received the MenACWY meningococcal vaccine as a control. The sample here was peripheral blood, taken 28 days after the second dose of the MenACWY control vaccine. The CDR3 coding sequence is TGTGCCAGTAGTAGAGGCGCGAACACCGGGGAGCTGTTTTTT. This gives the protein CASSRGANTGELFF.